This T cell receptor beta chain was recovered during a study of T cell repertoires in cytomegalovirus infection. About the research overall: Through public TCR beta signatures, both CMV infection and matching HLA type were indicated.

Each CDR3 protein gets one entry after TCRdb re-called the reads with MiXCR. The sample includes 300,000 to 400,000 distinct CDR3 sequences, 20% to 25% seen only once; the top ten take 10% to 15%. Study-wide findings and caveats: The ex vivo response was dominated by HLA-C-restricted CMV-specific TCR beta clonotypes.

CDR1 is SGHTA, CDR2 FQGTGA, per germline. Unmatched junction bases numbered 7, after V lost 5 bases and J lost 4 bases. This CDR3 has 15 residues. A note on this clonotype: The antigen is undetermined.

This receptor was obtained from a human donor in good health (CMV status not recorded). Some clones in this sample may be carry-over from other donors' samples. The source was cultured PBMCs, collected from culture after CMV antigen stimulation. This chain joins TRBV7-3 and TRBJ2-2; 7 nucleotides match TRBD1. For the CDR3, the DNA is TGTGCCAGCAGCCCGACAGGGCTGGGCACCGGGGAGCTGTTTTTT. Translated: CASSPTGLGTGELFF.